This entry lists 32 T cell receptor beta chains sequenced from one sample in a study of read filtering for tumor transcriptome and immune sequencing. The library was built from around 400 ng RNA with molecular barcoded adaptors for alpha/delta and beta/gamma chains. TCRdb analysed the reads with MiXCR anew, one entry per CDR3 protein. The data show 8,900 or so distinct CDR3 sequences, about 16% seen once. Sequencing was done on a sample of a population of CD138-negative cells sorted from bone marrow. The receptors were sampled from a donor at least 40 years old with multiple myeloma.

This clonotype was counted a single time. It is likely a read error: a sequence one base away is far more abundant. V and J are TRBV12-3 or TRBV12-4 and TRBJ2-1; D is unresolved. This CDR3 comprises 11 residues. CDR3 nucleotide sequence: TGTGCTAGTGTAAGGTACAATGAGCAGTCCTTC. Encoded protein: CASVRYNEQSF.

In its sample, this clonotype was seen many times. The V and J genes are TRBV30 and TRBJ2-7; D gene unclear. There are 13 residues in the CDR3. Germline CDR1 and CDR2: GTSNPN and SVGIG (reference sequence). Trimming took 2 bases from V and 3 from J, leaving 11 bases between them. The CDR3, as DNA: TGTGCCTGGAGTAACAGCCACGGCTACGAGCAGTACTTC. Translation gives CAWSNSHGYEQYF.

This clonotype is labeled medium-sized. CDR3 DNA: TGCAGCGTTGGCAGGGTTGGGGGAACTGAAGCTTTCTTT. Residues: CSVGRVGGTEAFF. The rearrangement joins TRBV29-1 to TRBJ1-1, with D perhaps matching TRBD1 (5 bases). CDR1 and CDR2 (germline): SQVTM, ANQGSEA. V lost 4 bases and J 5 bases, leaving 14 bases between the germline ends. CDR3 length: 13 amino acids.

This clonotype has just a few counts. A much bigger clone sits one base away, suggesting this may be a read error. CDR3 residues: CASSLVGQGRGYAF. CDR3 coding DNA: TGTGCCAGCAGCTTGGTTGGTCAGGGCAGGGGCTACGCCTTC. The chain couples TRBV5-5 to TRBJ1-2; D may be TRBD1 (6 bases). The CDR3 runs 14 residues. Germline V CDR1 and CDR2: SGHKS, YYEKEE (reference sequence).

This clonotype showed up many times. The rearrangement uses TRBV7-2 and TRBJ1-2; 10 nucleotides agree with TRBD1. The length of the CDR3 is 16 residues. V lost 1 base and J lost 2; bases outside the gene matches: 4. Germline loops: CDR1 SGHTA, CDR2 FQGNSA. CDR3 DNA sequence: TGTGCCAGCAGCTTAGGGCCGGGACAGGGGAACTATGGCTACACCTTC. The encoded protein is CASSLGPGQGNYGYTF.

This clonotype was detected many times. V is TRBV7-2 and J is TRBJ2-5; no firm D call. Germline loops: CDR1 SGHTA, CDR2 FQGNSA. V was shortened by 1 base and J by 3 bases, with 9 bases between the two germline ends. CDR3 size: 14 residues. The CDR3 bases are TGTGCCAGCAGCTTAGGGCTAGGCAAAGAGACCCAGTACTTC. The encoded protein is CASSLGLGKETQYF.

In its sample, this clonotype was seen many times. The rearrangement joins TRBV19 to TRBJ1-5; 9 bases align to TRBD1. Looked up from germline, CDR1 is LNHDA and CDR2 is SQIVND (reference sequence). The trim removed 9 bases at V and 0 bases at J, leaving 12 bases unmatched. This CDR3 is built from 17 residues. CDR3: CASRTGTGQNSNQPQHF. In DNA, the CDR3 is TGTGCCAGCCGTACCGGGACAGGGCAAAATAGCAATCAGCCCCAGCATTTT.

This clonotype was counted a few times. The V and J genes are TRBV20-1 and TRBJ2-5, with D maybe TRBD2 (6 bases). Germline V lookup: CDR1 DFQATT, CDR2 SNEGSKA (reference sequence). The CDR3 length is 12 residues. The germline V and J ends were trimmed by 3 bases and 3 bases, with 8 bases remaining between them. The CDR3 bases are TGCAGTGCTAGCGGGGGAGAAGAGACCCAGTACTTC. Encoded protein: CSASGGEETQYF.

Many counts were recorded for this clonotype. The rearrangement links TRBV6-5 to TRBJ1-4; D is unresolved. V dropped 11 bases and J dropped 4 bases, with 14 bases sitting between them. Germline CDR1 MNHEY, CDR2 SVGAGI. This CDR3 region has 13 residues. CDR3 residues: CAARAGFNEKLFF. The CDR3 DNA reads as TGTGCCGCAAGGGCAGGATTTAATGAAAAACTGTTTTTT.

This clonotype was recorded at least ten times. The chain links TRBV20-1 to TRBJ2-5; 8 bases fit TRBD2. Germline-derived CDR1 and CDR2 are DFQATT and SNEGSKA (reference sequence). The CDR3 covers 17 residues. V lost 3 bases, J lost 0 bases, and 12 bases stayed unmatched. The CDR3 region has the DNA TGCAGTGCTAGGAAACGTGGCGGGGGGCCTTACCAAGAGACCCAGTACTTC. It yields the protein CSARKRGGGPYQETQYF.

This clonotype came up many times. The chain recombines TRBV4-3 with TRBJ1-2; D ambiguous. The CDR3 sequence is 15 residues long. The V gene lost 1 base and the J gene lost 9 bases, with 18 bases spanning the gap. CDR1 is LGHNA and CDR2 is YSLEER in the germline V gene. DNA for the CDR3: TGCGCCAGCAGCCAAGGAGGCAGTTTGGGAGAGAGCTACACCTTC. This translates into CASSQGGSLGESYTF.

This clonotype was observed a few times. In nucleotides, the CDR3 is TGCAGCGCCGCGATAATGTCGGGACCCTTCAATGAGCAGTTCTTC. Translation: CSAAIMSGPFNEQFF. The chain couples TRBV29-1 to TRBJ2-1; either TRBD1 or TRBD2 may fit D (5 bases each). V was trimmed by 7 bases and J by 6 bases, leaving 22 bases between them. Germline CDR1 reads SQVTM; CDR2 reads ANQGSEA. The CDR3 is 15 residues long.

This clonotype was detected once. The V call is TRBV6-1, the J call TRBJ2-2; 12 nucleotides match TRBD2. The V and J ends lost 8 bases and 1 base, in that order; junction bases with no gene match: 17. The CDR3 extends over 20 amino acids. CDR1 and CDR2 (germline): MNHNS, SASEGT. CDR3 in amino acids: CASGGYLGLAGVGNTGELFF. The DNA of the CDR3 is TGTGCCAGCGGTGGTTATTTGGGACTAGCGGGTGTTGGGAACACCGGGGAGCTGTTTTTT.

Details on this clonotype: A single base is all that separates this from a far larger clone, so a read error is likely. This chain joins TRBV6-5 and TRBJ2-1; the match to TRBD2 covers 11 bases. The CDR3 contains 16 residues. With 5 bases clipped from V and 8 bases from J, the junction kept 11 bases outside the gene matches. Germline V CDR1 and CDR2: MNHEY, SVGAGI. The DNA for the CDR3 is TGTGCCAGCAGTCCGCACGCTAGCGGGGGGACTTATGAGCAGTTCTTC. Translating gives CASSPHASGGTYEQFF.

This clonotype was counted many times. The chain joins TRBV5-4 to TRBJ1-4, with a tentative D call TRBD1 (6 bases). Trimming took off 4 bases at V and 8 bases at J, with 9 bases between the two ends. Germline CDR1 and CDR2: SGHNT and YYREEE (reference sequence). This CDR3 contains 12 residues. CDR3 sequence reads: CASSAQGEKLFF. In nucleotides, the CDR3 is TGTGCCAGCAGCGCGCAGGGGGAAAAACTGTTTTTT.

This clonotype qualifies as medium-sized. The V and J genes are TRBV29-1 and TRBJ2-1, with 11 bases that match TRBD2. Unmatched junction bases numbered 8, after V lost 0 bases and J lost 4 bases. CDR1 SQVTM and CDR2 ANQGSEA come from the germline V gene. The CDR3 sequence is 17 residues long. CDR3 bases: TGCAGCGTTGAAGATAATTCTCTAGCGGGAGGTTACAATGAGCAGTTCTTC. It yields the protein CSVEDNSLAGGYNEQFF.

The chain carries TRBV11-2 and TRBJ2-1; D is perhaps TRBD2 (6 bases). The CDR3 extends over 17 amino acids. Germline values: CDR1 SGHAT, CDR2 FQNNGV. Trimming left V 0 bases short and J 7 bases short, with 19 bases between. The CDR3 DNA is TGTGCCAGCAGCTTAGATCTGAGGGCGGGGCCCGCGAATGAGCAGTTCTTC. Protein: CASSLDLRAGPANEQFF.

This clonotype was picked up many times. This chain joins TRBV6-6 and TRBJ1-1; 9 nucleotides align to TRBD1. Losses at the gene ends were 2 bases for V and 2 bases for J; bases not matched to a gene: 6. The CDR3 runs 16 residues. CDR1 and CDR2 from the germline V gene are MNHNY and SVGAGI (reference sequence). In DNA, the CDR3 is TGTGCCAGCAGTTACACTGGACAGGGGTTAAACACTGAAGCTTTCTTT. As protein: CASSYTGQGLNTEAFF.

This clonotype was counted ten times or more. This chain uses TRBV2 with TRBJ2-6, with D possibly TRBD1 on 5 matching bases. Trimming stripped 6 bases from V and 0 bases from J, with 9 bases between. Germline V gene sequence: CDR1 SNHLY, CDR2 FYNNEI. This CDR3 comprises 15 residues. In nucleotides, the CDR3 is TGTGCCAGCAGCCTCGACAGCTCTGGGGCCAACGTCCTGACTTTC. Protein: CASSLDSSGANVLTF.

This clonotype was counted at least ten times. A read error may explain this, as a much larger clone is one base away. The gene calls are TRBV7-2 and TRBJ2-1; a weak D match, TRBD2 (5 bases). Germline-derived CDR1 and CDR2 are SGHTA and FQGNSA. This CDR3 is 14 amino acids long. The CDR3 DNA sequence: TGTGCCAGCAGCTTGGCGGGCCCAAACAAGGAGCAGTTCTTC. Amino acid sequence: CASSLAGPNKEQFF.

This clonotype was detected many times. This chain connects TRBV20-1 to TRBJ1-1; possible D gene TRBD1, 5 bases. The CDR3 has 14 amino acids. Germline assignment: CDR1 DFQATT and CDR2 SNEGSKA (reference sequence). Trimming shortened V by 3 bases and J by 0 bases, and 11 bases separated the two germline ends. The CDR3 nucleotides are TGCAGTGCTAGTAGGGGTGGAATGAACACTGAAGCTTTCTTT. Translating it yields CSASRGGMNTEAFF.

This clonotype was counted between two and nine times. This sequence joins TRBV7-8 and TRBJ1-5; D gene ambiguous. The CDR3 totals 14 residues. V was cut by 8 bases and J by 3 bases, with 14 bases left in between. Per the germline V gene, CDR1 is SGHVS and CDR2 is FQNEAQ. DNA for the CDR3: TGTGCCAGCTGCGTACAGTGGTTCAATCAGCCCCAGCATTTT. Residues: CASCVQWFNQPQHF.

The table lists this clonotype with many counts. The chain recombines TRBV21-1 with TRBJ2-7; the table's D gene call, TRBD1, was not cross checked with the DNA. TRBV21-1 is a listed pseudogene. This CDR3 has 17 amino acids. Here the CDR3 DNA reads TGTGCCAGCAGCACAAGCCCCGGGGGGCAATCCCTCGGGGAGCAGTACTTC. This gives the protein CASSTSPGGQSLGEQYF.

This clonotype was counted at least ten times. The V call is TRBV18, the J call TRBJ1-4; D is ambiguous. Trimming left V 3 bases short and J 7 bases short, with 6 bases between. CDR1 is KGHSH and CDR2 is LQKENI in the germline V gene. The CDR3 is 12 residues long. The DNA of the CDR3 is TGTGCCAGCTCACCTTACGGTGAAAAACTGTTTTTT. Translating gives CASSPYGEKLFF.

By share of the sample, this clonotype is medium-sized. This chain uses TRBV6-2 or TRBV6-3 with TRBJ1-1; possible D gene TRBD1, 5 bases. CDR3 length: 12 amino acids. Trimming took off 5 bases at V and 7 bases at J, with 11 bases between the two ends. Germline V CDR1 and CDR2: MNHEY, SVGEGT. Written as DNA, the CDR3 is TGTGCCAGCAGTCCCCGACAGTATGAAGCTTTCTTT. It codes for CASSPRQYEAFF.

This clonotype has only a few counts. The chain couples TRBV4-3 to TRBJ1-1, with D hard to call. The length of the CDR3 is 13 residues. Deletions cut 0 bases from V and 3 bases from J, with 5 bases between. Germline values: CDR1 LGHNA, CDR2 YSLEER. The CDR3 region is CASSQDRDTEAFF. CDR3 in DNA: TGCGCCAGCAGCCAAGATCGAGACACTGAAGCTTTCTTT.

This clonotype is judged medium-sized (0.01 to 0.1%). J is TRBJ2-1 and V is TRBV9; D gene uncertain. V lost 7 bases, J lost 6 bases, and 8 bases lay in between. The CDR3 contains 11 residues. Germline V gene sequence: CDR1 SGDLS, CDR2 YYNGEE. CDR3 in amino acids: CASAHSNEQFF. The CDR3, as DNA: TGTGCCAGCGCGCACAGCAATGAGCAGTTCTTC.

There are many counts of this clonotype. V gene TRBV6-2 or TRBV6-3 combines with J gene TRBJ2-5; tentatively, D is TRBD1 or TRBD2 (5 bases each). CDR3 length: 16 amino acids. V was shortened by 6 bases and J by 3 bases, with 20 bases between the two germline ends. Per germline, CDR1 MNHEY and CDR2 SVGEGT. CDR3 protein: CASRGPRDRPEETQYF. The CDR3 region has the DNA TGTGCCAGCAGGGGCCCCCGGGACCGCCCTGAAGAGACCCAGTACTTC.

By share, this clonotype ranks as medium-sized. The CDR3 DNA reads as TGCGCCAGCAGCTTGGTTGCGGTGAACACTGAAGCTTTCTTT. Translation gives CASSLVAVNTEAFF. The V call is TRBV5-1, the J call TRBJ1-1; D gene uncertain. Per the germline V gene, CDR1 is SGHRS and CDR2 is YFSETQ. There are 14 residues in the CDR3. Trimming stripped 0 bases from V and 0 bases from J, with 6 bases between.

This clonotype was seen more than once but under ten times. With only one base between it and a far larger clone, this is likely a read error. This chain links TRBV12-3 or TRBV12-4 with TRBJ2-2; D perhaps matches TRBD2 (5 bases). This CDR3 region has 12 residues. Written as DNA, the CDR3 is TGTGCCAGCACTCAGAACACCGGGGAGCTGCTTTTT. Protein product: CASTQNTGELLF.

This clonotype was counted ten times or more. The CDR3 loop reads CASRGLAVAKNIQYF. DNA of the CDR3: TGTGCCAGCCGAGGACTAGCGGTAGCCAAAAACATTCAGTACTTC. The rearrangement uses TRBV2 and TRBJ2-4; 10 bases are a match to TRBD2. Germline-derived CDR1 and CDR2 are SNHLY and FYNNEI. The CDR3 is made up of 15 amino acids. The V segment lost 8 bases and the J segment 0 bases; nucleotides outside the gene matches: 4.

Concerning this clonotype: The likely explanation is a read error, given a far larger clone one base away. The CDR3 is CSVEGAAFTGNTEASF. Written as DNA, the CDR3 is TGCAGCGTTGAAGGAGCAGCCTTCACAGGGAACACTGAAGCTTCCTTT. This rearrangement joins TRBV29-1 to TRBJ1-6; D may be TRBD1 (6 bases). The CDR3 is 16 amino acids. CDR1 is SQVTM and CDR2 is ANQGSEA in the germline V gene.